The T cell receptor beta chain described here comes from a study of T cell repertoires in cytomegalovirus infection. The trim removed 0 bases at V and 2 bases at J, leaving 5 bases unmatched. CDR3 length: 16 amino acids. CDR1 and CDR2 (germline): LNHNV, YYDKDF (reference sequence). TCRdb fed the reads into MiXCR, producing one record per CDR3 protein. The sample has approximately 500,000 distinct CDR3 sequences, 16% seen once. Sequenced: CD8+ T cells from PBMCs. The clonotype originates from a human donor in good health (CMV status not recorded). Some clones in this sample may be carry-over from other donors' samples. The chain recombines TRBV15 with TRBJ1-2; TRBD1 aligns across 8 bases. CDR3 in amino acids: CATSRDWGQENYGYTF. Written as DNA, the CDR3 is TGTGCCACCAGCAGAGATTGGGGACAGGAGAACTATGGCTACACCTTC.